A selection of T cell receptor beta chains follows, all from one sample in a study of tumor and adjacent non-tumor tissue in lung cancer. TCRdb fed the multiplex PCR reads into MiXCR, producing one record per CDR3 protein. The data show about 80,000 distinct CDR3 sequences, approximately 80% seen once. Sequences were obtained from distant non-tumor lung tissue. Every receptor here comes from a man aged 60 to 69 with non-small cell lung cancer. CDR3s include the opening cysteine and the closing phenylalanine or tryptophan. Fields, in order: V gene, clone size, D gene, J gene, CDR3 protein. D genes are given only for firm matches. Only part of the rows carry a size: once, few, many, or a class if the clone is expanded.

>TRBV6-6|.|.|TRBJ2-1
CASSQLEGEHNEQFF
>TRBV6-5|many|.|TRBJ1-1
CASSLEKNTEAFF
>TRBV11-2|.|.|TRBJ2-5
CASSSTMRRPKETQYF
>TRBV11-3|.|.|TRBJ2-7
CASSHRTVLIYEQYF
>TRBV6-2/TRBV6-3|.|.|TRBJ2-7
CASRKVHAPRTYEQYF
>TRBV28|.|.|TRBJ1-6
CASSLVVHWGSPFHF
>TRBV11-3|.|TRBD1|TRBJ2-5
CASSLGTGIPETQYF
>TRBV11-2|.|.|TRBJ2-5
CASSSTMWGPKETHHF
>TRBV12-3/TRBV12-4|.|TRBD1|TRBJ1-4
CASNDPQGVTTNEKLFF
>TRBV5-1|.|.|TRBJ2-1
CTSSFDPEGGAYNEQFF
>TRBV20-1|few|.|TRBJ2-7
CSAMGMAIGKQYF
>TRBV4-1|few|TRBD1|TRBJ1-1
CASSHPRGEGEKHTEALF
>TRBV29-1|.|TRBD1|TRBJ2-5
CSVAGTGGLGETQYF
>TRBV4-3|.|TRBD1|TRBJ2-7
CVSSQRDRGDEQYF
>TRBV30|.|.|TRBJ1-5
CAWSQDHGSNQPQHF
>TRBV29-1|few|.|TRBJ2-3
CSVGQGGDTQCF
>TRBV6-5|few|.|TRBJ2-5
CANSDTGTAGAQYF
>TRBV20-1|many|.|TRBJ2-1
CSAKRPRSYNEQFF
>TRBV20-1|.|TRBD2|TRBJ2-3
CSATRGGLRTDTQYF
>TRBV12-1|.|.|TRBJ2-1
CASSFLAGVADEQFF
>TRBV4-1|.|.|TRBJ2-3
CASSQPFKGLSTQYF
>TRBV29-1|.|.|TRBJ2-3
CSVLAQTYTQYF
>TRBV11-3|once|TRBD1|TRBJ2-3
CASIVQGADTQYF
>TRBV6-5|.|.|TRBJ1-5
CASSYIHGSNQPQHF
>TRBV11-2|.|.|TRBJ2-2
CVSSLENTGELFF
>TRBV5-4|.|.|TRBJ2-7
CTSSLSLGVVGEQYF
>TRBV12-3/TRBV12-4|.|.|TRBJ1-2
CASTDRYDYTF
>TRBV20-1|.|.|TRBJ2-7
CCARNRADEQYF
>TRBV6-5|.|.|TRBJ2-1
CTSSYGGSGGFSYNEQFF
>TRBV6-2/TRBV6-3|once|.|TRBJ2-3
CACQTHLSTDTQYF
>TRBV29-1|.|.|TRBJ1-1
CSSFRGHASMNTEAFF
>TRBV29-1|.|TRBD2|TRBJ2-1
CSALEAGDSDEQFF
>TRBV6-5|once|TRBD1|TRBJ1-1
CTNSYRGTGRNTEVFF
>TRBV11-2|.|.|TRBJ2-6
CASSLVPKDRPSGANALAF
>TRBV4-3|.|.|TRBJ2-3
CASSQASASGTDTQYF
>TRBV30|.|.|TRBJ2-2
CAWIPTKYGTGELFF